What follows are 22 T cell receptor beta chains derived from one specimen sequenced in a study of blood T cell repertoires in COVID-19. Measured with immunoSEQ multiplex PCR; TCRdb has only the in-frame clones, and not every one. This table has under 250,000 clones, 75% to 90% appearing once. The sample comprised PBMCs or T cells enriched from blood (not recorded which). Receptor source: a woman younger than 30 in a cohort exposed to, infected with or recovered from COVID-19 (not recorded which).

V is TRBV7-9 and J is TRBJ2-5; a weak D match, TRBD1 (7 bases). This CDR3 contains 17 residues. Between the trimmed V and J ends, which lost 5 bases and 2 bases, there was a span of 21 bases. Germline CDR1 reads SEHNR; CDR2 reads FQNEAQ (reference sequence). The CDR3 DNA follows: TGTGCCAGCAGCCAGTTAGATGGAGGGACAGCTCAAGAGACCCAGTACTTC. It encodes CASSQLDGGTAQETQYF. Together with reference TRBV7-9 and TRBJ2-5, the CDR3 gives the full variable domain: DTGVSQNPRHKITKRGQNVTFRCDPISEHNRLYWYRQTLGQGPEFLTYFQNEAQLEKSRLLSDRFSAERPKGSFSTLEIQRTEQGDSAMYLCASSQLDGGTAQETQYFGPGTRLLVL.

The sample holds a few counts of this clone. The chain carries TRBV3-1 (or the pseudogene TRBV3-2) and TRBJ1-6; possible D gene TRBD1, 5 bases. In germline, CDR1 is LGHDT, CDR2 YNNKEL (reference sequence). The V and J ends lost 1 base and 8 bases respectively, with 6 bases between them. CDR3 length: 13 residues. This CDR3 reads CASSQGRDSPLHF. CDR3 sequence (DNA): TGTGCCAGCAGCCAAGGCAGGGATTCACCCCTCCACTTT.

The chain recombines TRBV5-6 with TRBJ2-5; no firm D call. Looked up from germline, CDR1 is SGHDT and CDR2 is YYEEEE. CDR3 size: 15 residues. The V end was cut by 4 bases, the J end by 3 bases, with 16 bases between. The CDR3 reads CASSPQWADKETQYF. The CDR3 nucleotides are TGTGCCAGCAGCCCTCAATGGGCCGATAAAGAGACCCAGTACTTC. Looking up the rest from reference TRBV5-6 and TRBJ2-5 gives the full variable domain: DAGVTQSPTHLIKTRGQQVTLRCSPKSGHDTVSWYQQALGQGPQFIFQYYEEEERQRGNFPDRFSGHQFPNYSSELNVNALLLGDSALYLCASSPQWADKETQYFGPGTRLLVL.

The table lists this clone with a few counts. The CDR3 sequence: CASSSRGVGNTIYF. As DNA, the CDR3 is TGTGCCAGCAGCTCCCGCGGGGTGGGAAACACCATATATTTT. This chain connects TRBV5-4 to TRBJ1-3; D remains unclear. CDR1 and CDR2 from the germline V gene are SGHNT and YYREEE (reference sequence). Trimming stripped 3 bases from V and 4 bases from J, with 11 bases between. The CDR3 is 14 amino acids.

Note on this clone: Other nucleotide sequences from this sample produce the same CDR3. The chain employs TRBV24-1 and TRBJ1-1; D perhaps matches TRBD1 (5 bases). V was trimmed by 1 base and J by 4 bases, leaving 6 bases between them. Germline V gene lookup returns CDR1 KGHDR and CDR2 SFDVKD. The CDR3 runs to 13 residues. Here the CDR3 DNA reads TGTGCCACCAGTGATTTAAGGGGCACTGAAGCTTTCTTT. It specifies CATSDLRGTEAFF.

J is TRBJ1-5 and V is TRBV15; D is unclear. Germline V gene sequence: CDR1 LNHNV, CDR2 YYDKDF (reference sequence). The CDR3 has 13 amino acids. V shed 0 bases and J shed 7 bases, with 7 bases lying between them. CDR3 sequence (DNA): TGTGCCACCAGCAGAGAGCCGGGGCAGCCCCAGCATTTT. It yields the protein CATSREPGQPQHF.

This clone was seen once. The chain employs TRBV5-5 and TRBJ2-3, with D unclear. V gave up 5 bases and J gave up 0 bases, with 10 bases separating them. CDR1 SGHKS and CDR2 YYEKEE come from the germline V gene (reference sequence). The CDR3 consists of 14 residues. The CDR3 DNA reads as TGTGCCAGCAGGGCCGTACAGAGCACAGATACGCAGTATTTT. Its translation: CASRAVQSTDTQYF.

The V gene is TRBV16, the J gene TRBJ1-5; D uncertain. CDR3 length: 15 amino acids. Germline V gene lookup returns CDR1 KGHSY and CDR2 FQNENV. V was pared by 2 bases and J by 0 bases, with 8 bases between. The chain's CDR3 is CASSQEYGSNQPQHF. Written as DNA, the CDR3 is TGTGCCAGCAGCCAAGAGTATGGTAGCAATCAGCCCCAGCATTTT.

J is TRBJ2-7 and V is TRBV11-2; D unclear. Trimming took 8 bases from V and 0 from J, leaving 17 bases between them. Germline assignment: CDR1 SGHAT and CDR2 FQNNGV. There are 15 residues in the CDR3. Here the CDR3 DNA reads TGTGCCAGCCGGTCTTCGCGAACTTACTCCTACGAGCAGTACTTC. The encoded protein is CASRSSRTYSYEQYF.

The J gene is TRBJ2-2, the V gene TRBV19; 8 bases match TRBD2. Trimming took 1 base from V and 3 from J; bases not matched to a gene: 4. This CDR3 contains 16 residues. Germline loops: CDR1 LNHDA, CDR2 SQIVND (reference sequence). CDR3 sequence: CASSIGSSGDTGELFF. DNA of the CDR3: TGTGCCAGTAGTATAGGGAGTAGCGGGGACACCGGGGAGCTGTTTTTT.

The CDR3 nucleotides read TGTGCCAGCAGCTTAGAGGGGCGGACCGGGGAGCTGTTTTTT. Translation: CASSLEGRTGELFF. The chain has TRBV7-9 and TRBJ2-2; D perhaps matches TRBD1 (5 bases). Looked up from germline, CDR1 is SEHNR and CDR2 is FQNEAQ (reference sequence). V was pared by 1 base and J by 5 bases, with 8 bases between. The CDR3 loop spans 14 amino acids.

The chain carries TRBV7-9 and TRBJ2-5; 7 bases align to TRBD1. Per the germline V gene, CDR1 is SEHNR and CDR2 is FQNEAQ (reference sequence). Trimming cost V 5 bases and J 5 bases; bases outside gene matches: 8. CDR3 length: 14 residues. The DNA of the CDR3 is TGTGCCAGCAGCAAACGGACAGGATGGGAGACCCAGTACTTC. Its translation is CASSKRTGWETQYF.

In its sample, this clone was seen once. J is TRBJ2-5 and V is TRBV9, with D possibly matching TRBD2 (5 bases). CDR3 length equals 14 residues. Germline V lookup: CDR1 SGDLS, CDR2 YYNGEE. V was trimmed by 3 bases and J by 2 bases, leaving 11 bases between them. CDR3: CASSGRTEQETQYF. CDR3 bases: TGTGCCAGCAGCGGGCGGACTGAACAAGAGACCCAGTACTTC. Complete variable domain (other parts from reference TRBV9 and TRBJ2-5): DSGVTQTPKHLITATGQRVTLRCSPRSGDLSVYWYQQSLDQGLQFLIQYYNGEERAKGNILERFSAQQFPDLHSELNLSSLELGDSALYFCASSGRTEQETQYFGPGTRLLVL.

The rearrangement uses TRBV4-1 and TRBJ2-7; a possible D gene is TRBD1 (6 bases). V lost 4 bases and J 3 bases, leaving 13 bases between the germline ends. This CDR3 comprises 14 residues. Germline loops: CDR1 MGHRA, CDR2 YSYEKL. The CDR3 DNA reads TGCGCCAGCAGCCCTAGACAGGATTACTACGAGCAGTACTTC. It translates to CASSPRQDYYEQYF.

This chain connects TRBV14 to TRBJ2-7; TRBD2 aligns across 7 bases. CDR1 and CDR2 from the germline V gene are SGHDN and FVKESK. The CDR3 covers 17 residues. The V and J ends lost 3 bases and 3 bases, in that order; junction bases with no gene match: 14. The CDR3 DNA follows: TGTGCCAGCAGCCAGGGCCACCAGCGGGAAGAACTCTACGAGCAGTACTTC. Amino acid sequence: CASSQGHQREELYEQYF.

This rearrangement joins TRBV27 to TRBJ1-2; 9 bases fit TRBD1. From germline, CDR1 is MNHEY and CDR2 SMNVEV (reference sequence). The CDR3 runs to 15 residues. Germline trimming cut 3 bases from V and 7 bases from J; bases unmatched to any gene: 9. CDR3 in amino acids: CASSFGTTGGGGYTF. The CDR3 DNA follows: TGTGCCAGCAGTTTTGGTACTACAGGGGGCGGTGGCTACACCTTC.

This chain uses TRBV29-1 with TRBJ1-4; no definite D call. This CDR3 has 12 amino acids. V lost 2 bases to trimming and J lost 15 bases, with 16 bases between them. Germline loops: CDR1 SQVTM, CDR2 ANQGSEA. The CDR3 sequence is CSVEPVAPGVFF. CDR3 coding DNA: TGCAGCGTTGAACCCGTTGCTCCCGGAGTGTTTTTT.

V gene TRBV9 combines with J gene TRBJ2-3, with 8 nucleotides matching TRBD1. The CDR3 has 18 residues. After removal of 1 base from V and 5 bases from J, the junction contained 15 bases not matched to a gene. The germline CDR1 and CDR2 sequences are SGDLS and YYNGEE. CDR3 DNA sequence: TGTGCCAGCAGCGTAAGCCACACTCCGAGACAGGGGCTAGATACGCAGTATTTT. Protein product: CASSVSHTPRQGLDTQYF.

V is TRBV29-1 and J is TRBJ2-1, with D tentatively TRBD1 (5 bases). The V end lost 4 bases, the J end lost 0 bases, and 16 bases lay between the germline ends. There are 16 residues in the CDR3. Germline assignment: CDR1 SQVTM and CDR2 ANQGSEA. CDR3 residues: CSVVTLYRSSYNEQFF. For the CDR3, the DNA is TGCAGCGTTGTGACTCTCTACAGGAGCTCCTACAATGAGCAGTTCTTC.

DNA of the CDR3: TGTGCCAGCAGTGCGGGACGCGGTTTTGAGCAGTTCTTC. Amino acids: CASSAGRGFEQFF. The chain is built from TRBV28 and TRBJ2-1, with a possible D match to TRBD2 (6 bases). CDR3 length equals 13 residues. The germline V gene has CDR1 MDHEN and CDR2 SYDVKM. V lost 5 bases to trimming and J lost 9 bases, with 14 bases between them.

V gene TRBV9 combines with J gene TRBJ2-5; 7 bases align to TRBD2. Germline CDR1 SGDLS, CDR2 YYNGEE. After removal of 0 bases from V and 4 bases from J, the junction contained 6 bases not matched to a gene. The CDR3 is made up of 15 amino acids. CDR3 nucleotide sequence: TGTGCCAGCAGCGTAGAGGGGACTACGGGAGAGACCCAGTACTTC. As protein: CASSVEGTTGETQYF.

V gene TRBV7-6 combines with J gene TRBJ2-7; 7 bases match TRBD1. Germline assignment: CDR1 SGHVS and CDR2 FNYEAQ. The CDR3 sequence is 14 residues long. The V segment lost 5 bases and the J segment 3 bases; nucleotides outside the gene matches: 7. The CDR3 DNA sequence: TGTGCCAGCAGCCGCGGCGCAGGGGGCTACGAGCAGTACTTC. Protein: CASSRGAGGYEQYF. Supplemented by reference TRBV7-6 and TRBJ2-7, the full variable domain reads GAGVSQSPRYKVTKRGQDVALRCDPISGHVSLYWYRQALGQGPEFLTYFNYEAQQDKSGLPNDRFSAERPEGSISTLTIQRTEQRDSAMYRCASSRGAGGYEQYFGPGTRLTVT.